This entry lists 22 T cell receptor beta chains sequenced from one sample in a study of OX40 agonist ivuxolimab in advanced cancers. The data were produced by immunoSEQ multiplex PCR, yet TCRdb's version contains in-frame clones alone and is incomplete. The table shows some 6,100 clones, with about two thirds occurring only once. The source was CD4+ or CD8+ T cells sorted from blood, collected in a trial of the OX40 agonist ivuxolimab. Receptor source: an adult with an advanced solid tumor such as melanoma, head and neck, liver or kidney cancer.

The V call is TRBV1, the J call TRBJ2-2; the DNA was not used to check the table's D call, TRBD1. TRBV1 is a recognized pseudogene. The CDR3 is 15 amino acids. The DNA for the CDR3 is TGCACCAGCAGCCAGACAGGGGCGAACACCGGGGAGCTGTTTTTT. Translating gives CTSSQTGANTGELFF.

By its share, this clone is medium-sized. The genes are TRBV18 and TRBJ2-2; D not resolved. The V and J ends lost 2 bases and 2 bases respectively, with 9 bases between them. This CDR3 spans 15 amino acids. From germline, CDR1 is KGHSH and CDR2 LQKENI. In DNA form, the CDR3 reads TGTGCCAGCTCACCAGCAGGCTCTAACACCGGGGAGCTGTTTTTT. It is translated as CASSPAGSNTGELFF.

J is TRBJ2-2 and V is TRBV6-6; maybe TRBD2 (5 bases). Trimming removed 6 bases from V and 5 bases from J, with 16 bases in between. CDR1 and CDR2 (germline): MNHNY, SVGAGI (reference sequence). The CDR3 spans 15 residues. The CDR3 region is CASSLTRWGTGELFF. CDR3 coding DNA: TGTGCCAGCAGCCTCACTAGGTGGGGAACCGGGGAGCTGTTTTTT.

This clone showed up just once. CDR3 region: CASSLGVLGPTYEQYF. Written as DNA, the CDR3 is TGTGCCAGCAGTTTGGGGGTACTGGGACCGACCTACGAGCAGTACTTC. V usage is TRBV28 and J usage is TRBJ2-7; either TRBD1 or TRBD2 may supply D (5 bases each). V was cut by 3 bases and J by 2 bases, with 17 bases left in between. Germline V gene data show CDR1 as MDHEN and CDR2 as SYDVKM. The CDR3 is 16 amino acids. The whole variable domain, remainder taken from reference TRBV28 and TRBJ2-7, is DVKVTQSSRYLVKRTGEKVFLECVQDMDHENMFWYRQDPGLGLRLIYFSYDVKMKEKGDIPEGYSVSREKKERFSLILESASTNQTSMYLCASSLGVLGPTYEQYFGPGTRLTVT.

The CDR3 bases are TGTGCCAGTCGGCTAGCCGGGAGGGTCAATGAGCAGTTCTTC. Translation: CASRLAGRVNEQFF. The chain links TRBV27 to TRBJ2-1; 8 nucleotides agree with TRBD2. This CDR3 comprises 14 residues. The V gene end was trimmed by 9 bases and the J gene end by 6 bases; junction bases not matched to a gene: 10. Germline-derived CDR1 and CDR2 are MNHEY and SMNVEV (reference sequence).

The rearrangement links TRBV4-1 to TRBJ1-2; 8 bases match TRBD1. The V segment lost 6 bases and the J segment 3 bases; nucleotides outside the gene matches: 0. CDR1 is MGHRA, CDR2 YSYEKL, per germline. The CDR3 has 12 residues. CDR3 sequence (DNA): TGCGCCAGCAGGGGACAGGACTATGGCTACACCTTC. Translation gives CASRGQDYGYTF.

This sequence joins TRBV28 and TRBJ1-4; D is perhaps TRBD1 (6 bases). Trimming cost V 5 bases and J 8 bases, with 9 bases left between them. The CDR3 sequence is 12 residues long. Germline CDR1 and CDR2: MDHEN and SYDVKM. CDR3 DNA sequence: TGTGCCAGCAGTGATGGGACAGAAAAACTGTTTTTT. It is translated as CASSDGTEKLFF.

The chain couples TRBV7-2 to TRBJ1-2, with a weak D call TRBD1 (5 bases). The CDR3 is 14 amino acids. V was cut by 1 base and J by 5 bases, with 11 bases left in between. Germline-derived CDR1 and CDR2 are SGHTA and FQGNSA. The chain's CDR3 is CASSLGGPIYGYTF. The CDR3 DNA follows: TGTGCCAGCAGCTTAGGGGGACCGATTTATGGCTACACCTTC.

The rearrangement uses TRBV19 and TRBJ1-4; no definite D call. The V end was cut by 0 bases, the J end by 4 bases, with 12 bases between. Germline V lookup: CDR1 LNHDA, CDR2 SQIVND (reference sequence). This CDR3 is built from 16 residues. The DNA for the CDR3 is TGTGCCAGTAGTATAGACCCAACAGCACTTAATGAAAAACTGTTTTTT. Translating it yields CASSIDPTALNEKLFF.

The CDR3 spells CASSFSESGANVLTF. CDR3 coding DNA: TGTGCCAGCAGCTTCTCGGAGTCCGGGGCCAACGTCCTGACTTTC. The V and J genes are TRBV7-9 and TRBJ2-6; D is ambiguous. Germline CDR1 and CDR2: SEHNR and FQNEAQ (reference sequence). The CDR3 totals 15 residues. V lost 3 bases to trimming and J lost 4 bases, with 10 bases between them.

The rearrangement uses TRBV30 and TRBJ1-2; TRBD1 matches at 10 bases. CDR1 and CDR2 (germline): GTSNPN, SVGIG (reference sequence). The CDR3 consists of 14 residues. The J segment lost 4 bases and the V segment lost 1 base, leaving 3 bases of the junction unmatched. The CDR3 here is CAWSGTGGSYGYTF. The DNA for the CDR3 is TGTGCCTGGAGTGGGACAGGGGGTTCCTATGGCTACACCTTC.

This chain links TRBV27 with TRBJ1-6; 7 bases fit TRBD1. Germline trimming cut 4 bases from V and 7 bases from J; bases unmatched to any gene: 10. The length of the CDR3 is 16 residues. The V gene's germline CDR1 is MNHEY and CDR2 SMNVEV (reference sequence). The CDR3 loop is CASSSLPTGQNSPLHF. CDR3 bases: TGTGCCAGCAGTTCCCTTCCGACAGGGCAGAATTCACCCCTCCACTTT.

Remarks on this clone: Other nucleotide sequences in the sample specify the same CDR3. The chain is built from TRBV27 and TRBJ1-1, with unresolved D. CDR3 size: 13 residues. Deletions cut 3 bases from V and 4 bases from J, with 9 bases between. Germline CDR1 MNHEY, CDR2 SMNVEV (reference sequence). The CDR3, as DNA: TGTGCCAGCAGTTTGTCCTTGGGCACTGAAGCTTTCTTT. Its translation is CASSLSLGTEAFF.

V and J are TRBV27 and TRBJ1-5; 7 bases align to TRBD1. The CDR3 sequence is 14 residues long. CDR1 is MNHEY, CDR2 SMNVEV, per germline (reference sequence). J lost 4 bases, V lost 5 bases, and 5 bases had no gene match. This chain's CDR3 is CASSPTGVNQPQHF. Written as DNA, the CDR3 is TGTGCCAGCAGTCCTACAGGGGTGAATCAGCCCCAGCATTTT.

The V call is TRBV6-5, the J call TRBJ2-7, with 7 bases fitting TRBD2. CDR3 size: 12 residues. V trimming: 8 bases; J trimming: 3 bases; junction bases outside the gene matches: 4. Germline assignment: CDR1 MNHEY and CDR2 SVGAGI. The CDR3 is CASYGEGYEQYF. The CDR3 DNA reads TGTGCCAGCTATGGGGAGGGCTACGAGCAGTACTTC.

The CDR3: CASSVGGHNEKLFF. For the CDR3, the DNA is TGTGCCAGCAGCGTGGGCGGCCATAATGAAAAACTGTTTTTT. The rearrangement uses TRBV9 and TRBJ1-4, with unresolved D. V shed 2 bases and J shed 4 bases, with 9 bases lying between them. This CDR3 has 14 residues. Germline-derived CDR1 and CDR2 are SGDLS and YYNGEE.

This chain connects TRBV19 to TRBJ1-2, with a possible D match to TRBD1 (5 bases). There are 15 residues in the CDR3. Germline assignment: CDR1 LNHDA and CDR2 SQIVND (reference sequence). V was pared by 7 bases and J by 5 bases, with 20 bases between. This CDR3 reads CASINRDGALYGYTF. Here the CDR3 DNA reads TGTGCCAGTATCAACCGGGACGGAGCCTTATATGGCTACACCTTC. Supplemented by reference TRBV19 and TRBJ1-2, the full variable domain reads DGGITQSPKYLFRKEGQNVTLSCEQNLNHDAMYWYRQDPGQGLRLIYYSQIVNDFQKGDIAEGYSVSREKKESFPLTVTSAQKNPTAFYLCASINRDGALYGYTFGSGTRLTVV.

The V gene is TRBV27, the J gene TRBJ2-1; D not certain. CDR3 length: 11 residues. The germline V gene encodes CDR1 MNHEY and CDR2 SMNVEV (reference sequence). With 6 bases removed from V and 3 bases from J, the gap between germline ends came to 3 bases. CDR3 protein: CASSRYNEQFF. CDR3 sequence (DNA): TGTGCCAGCAGCCGCTACAATGAGCAGTTCTTC.

The chain carries TRBV19 and TRBJ1-2; D is undetermined. Germline V lookup: CDR1 LNHDA, CDR2 SQIVND (reference sequence). This CDR3 contains 14 residues. The V and J ends lost 5 bases and 0 bases respectively, with 10 bases between them. The CDR3, as DNA: TGTGCCAGTAGTTTCCCCACGTCTAACTATGGCTACACCTTC. Protein: CASSFPTSNYGYTF.

The chain combines TRBV7-9 with TRBJ2-1, with 7 bases fitting TRBD2. The trim removed 5 bases at V and 7 bases at J, leaving 8 bases unmatched. The CDR3 has 14 amino acids. Germline V gene lookup returns CDR1 SEHNR and CDR2 FQNEAQ (reference sequence). CDR3 in DNA: TGTGCCAGCAGCGCCGTGGGGGGGAGGAATGAGCAGTTCTTC. Residues: CASSAVGGRNEQFF. Filled out from reference TRBV7-9 and TRBJ2-1, the complete variable domain reads DTGVSQNPRHKITKRGQNVTFRCDPISEHNRLYWYRQTLGQGPEFLTYFQNEAQLEKSRLLSDRFSAERPKGSFSTLEIQRTEQGDSAMYLCASSAVGGRNEQFFGPGTRLTVL.

The DNA of the CDR3 is TGTGCCAGCAGTCAAACGACTAGTTTCGAGACCCAGTACTTC. Translating it yields CASSQTTSFETQYF. The chain has TRBV6-9 and TRBJ2-5; possible D gene TRBD2, 6 bases. Germline values: CDR1 MNHGY, CDR2 SVAAGI. V shed 5 bases and J shed 5 bases, with 15 bases lying between them. This CDR3 spans 14 amino acids.

In this sample, this clone turned up a few times. This chain joins TRBV19 and TRBJ1-2; tentatively, D is TRBD1 (5 bases). With 5 bases removed from V and 4 bases from J, the gap between germline ends came to 11 bases. Looked up from germline, CDR1 is LNHDA and CDR2 is SQIVND (reference sequence). The CDR3 runs to 13 residues. CDR3 region: CASSAQGTYGYTF. The CDR3 region has the DNA TGTGCCAGTAGTGCCCAGGGAACCTATGGCTACACCTTC.